Listed here are 31 T cell receptor beta chains from one sample, sequenced in a study of molecular identifiers for immune sequencing clone quantification. TCRdb re-called the PCR reads through MiXCR, storing one row per CDR3 protein. Found here are some 320,000 distinct CDR3 sequences, over 20% of them singletons; the top ten hold 0.7% to 0.9%. Sequencing was carried out using naive CD8+ T cells from blood, with Jurkat cell RNA spiked in. Subset of the sample: FACS-sorted CD8+CD4-CCR7+CD45RA+ naive T cells. Receptors originate from a human donor in good health. Some libraries in this study had Jurkat cell RNA spiked in.

As for this clonotype: One base away lies a much larger clone, so this may be a sequencing read error. As the CDR3 is not closed by the conserved phenylalanine or tryptophan, this likely results from a read error. The chain combines TRBV7-6 with TRBJ2-1; D might be TRBD1 or TRBD2, each matching 5 bases. The CDR3 sequence is 12 residues long. Trimming took off 1 base at V and 12 bases at J, with 10 bases between the two ends. Per germline, CDR1 SGHVS and CDR2 FNYEAQ. The CDR3 sequence: CASSLGDGRQFC. CDR3 nucleotide sequence: TGTGCCAGCAGCTTAGGGGACGGCAGGCAGTTCTGC.

V usage is TRBV4-3 and J usage is TRBJ2-3, with TRBD1 as a possible D gene (5 bases). V lost 0 bases, J lost 10 bases, and 11 bases lay in between. Germline values: CDR1 LGHNA, CDR2 YSLEER. This CDR3 contains 13 residues. The CDR3 sequence is CASSQDSPGPQYF. The CDR3 nucleotides read TGCGCCAGCAGCCAAGATTCCCCAGGGCCGCAGTATTTT.

The table lists this clonotype with many counts. This sequence joins TRBV29-1 and TRBJ1-1, with D uncertain. CDR1 is SQVTM, CDR2 ANQGSEA, per germline. Trimming pared 4 bases from V and 8 bases from J, leaving 11 bases between. This CDR3 region has 11 residues. The CDR3 spells CSVGSSGEAFF. In DNA form, the CDR3 reads TGCAGCGTTGGTTCATCTGGGGAAGCTTTCTTT.

Many counts were recorded for this clonotype. The CDR3 DNA is TGTGCTAGTGGTTCTGTGGGGGGCTTGGTTAATGAGCAGTTCTTC. Translation: CASGSVGGLVNEQFF. The chain is built from TRBV12-5 and TRBJ2-1; D assignment may be TRBD1 or TRBD2 (6 bases each). This CDR3 spans 15 amino acids. Trimming took off 4 bases at V and 7 bases at J, with 17 bases between the two ends. Germline V lookup: CDR1 LGHNT, CDR2 FRNRAP.

As concerns this clonotype: A read error may be the cause here, since a much bigger clone is one base away. This sequence joins TRBV6-2 or TRBV6-3 and TRBJ1-1; D is unclear. CDR1 is MNHEY and CDR2 is SVGEGT in the germline V gene. CDR3 length: 15 amino acids. This CDR3 reads CAGSSRTLENTEAFF. CDR3 bases: TGTGCCGGCAGTTCCCGGACCCTAGAGAACACTGAAGCTTTCTTT.

This clonotype was detected ten times or more. V usage is TRBV4-3 and J usage is TRBJ2-7; D may be TRBD2 (5 bases). V was trimmed by 0 bases and J by 3 bases, leaving 12 bases between them. This CDR3 has 15 amino acids. Germline assignment: CDR1 LGHNA and CDR2 YSLEER. As DNA, the CDR3 is TGCGCCAGCAGCCAAGATGTCGGTGCGGGCTACGAGCAGTACTTC. Protein sequence: CASSQDVGAGYEQYF.

The genes are TRBV7-2 and TRBJ2-6; TRBD2 aligns across 7 bases. The CDR3 sequence is 20 residues long. Germline CDR1 SGHTA, CDR2 FQGNSA. J lost 0 bases, V lost 2 bases, and 13 bases had no gene match. CDR3 region: CASSLNYLAGVFSGANVLTF. As DNA, the CDR3 is TGTGCCAGCAGCTTAAATTATTTAGCGGGCGTTTTCTCTGGGGCCAACGTCCTGACTTTC.

This clonotype was recorded many times. The rearrangement uses TRBV6-6 and TRBJ1-4, with D unresolved. This CDR3 is built from 15 residues. V was pared by 3 bases and J by 0 bases, with 8 bases between. Per the germline V gene, CDR1 is MNHNY and CDR2 is SVGAGI (reference sequence). The CDR3 sequence is CASSYVQPTNEKLFF. CDR3 nucleotide sequence: TGTGCCAGCAGTTATGTTCAGCCAACTAATGAAAAACTGTTTTTT.

About this clonotype: A junction boundary mismatches the germline segment, possibly from a read error. The genes are TRBV4-3 and TRBJ2-7; D remains unclear. The germline CDR1 and CDR2 sequences are LGHNA and YSLEER. This CDR3 spans 13 amino acids. In DNA, the CDR3 is TGCGCCGGCAGCCAAGACGGGCTCTACGAGCAGTACTTC. Protein sequence: CAGSQDGLYEQYF.

About this clonotype: A much larger clone lies a single base off, so this may be a read error. J is TRBJ2-1 and V is TRBV20-1, with 8 bases fitting TRBD2. The junction had 7 bases not matched to a gene; V was cut back by 5 bases and J by 7 bases. Germline assignment: CDR1 DFQATT and CDR2 SNEGSKA (reference sequence). The CDR3 is 13 amino acids. CDR3 region: CSAGSGSNNEQFF. The DNA for the CDR3 is TGCAGTGCTGGAAGCGGGAGTAATAATGAGCAGTTCTTC.

The V gene is TRBV6-5, the J gene TRBJ2-3; no definite D call. CDR1 and CDR2 from the germline V gene are MNHEY and SVGAGI. Trimming left V 7 bases short and J 2 bases short, with 19 bases between. The CDR3 spans 16 residues. The CDR3 nucleotides read TGTGCCAGCACCCCTTTTGCAGGCTATTTCACAGATACGCAGTATTTT. This gives the protein CASTPFAGYFTDTQYF.

The chain employs TRBV3-1 and TRBJ2-4, with D perhaps matching TRBD1 (5 bases). The CDR3 is 17 amino acids. CDR1 and CDR2 from the germline V gene are LGHDT and YNNKEL (reference sequence). V gave up 4 bases and J gave up 6 bases, with 22 bases separating them. The CDR3 is CASSPWDLRQSPNIQYF. The CDR3 DNA is TGTGCCAGCAGCCCATGGGATTTGCGACAGAGCCCAAACATTCAGTACTTC.

This clonotype was counted ten times or more. The chain has TRBV20-1 and TRBJ1-1, with a weak D call TRBD1 (5 bases). Germline V CDR1 and CDR2: DFQATT, SNEGSKA (reference sequence). Trimming stripped 1 base from V and 6 bases from J, with 21 bases between. CDR3 length: 16 residues. Written as DNA, the CDR3 is TGCAGTGCTAGAGCCCGGGGGGGGAATTTAGGCGCTGAAGCTTTCTTT. Amino acids: CSARARGGNLGAEAFF.

The table lists this clonotype with many counts. The chain uses TRBV20-1 and TRBJ1-1; D remains ambiguous. There are 13 residues in the CDR3. Looked up from germline, CDR1 is DFQATT and CDR2 is SNEGSKA (reference sequence). The V and J ends lost 0 bases and 1 base respectively, with 6 bases between them. The CDR3 protein is CSARELGNTEAFF. In DNA, the CDR3 is TGCAGTGCTAGAGAGCTTGGGAACACTGAAGCTTTCTTT.

The chain combines TRBV20-1 with TRBJ2-3; 7 bases map to TRBD2. Trimming took 5 bases from V and 3 from J; bases not matched to a gene: 17. This CDR3 is 17 amino acids long. CDR1 and CDR2 from the germline V gene are DFQATT and SNEGSKA (reference sequence). The CDR3 loop reads CSASEKRGPGVTDTQYF. CDR3 DNA: TGCAGTGCTTCCGAGAAGCGGGGTCCCGGGGTGACAGATACGCAGTATTTT.

Worth noting for this clonotype: A junction end diverges from the germline sequence, so it may reflect a read error. V and J are TRBV9 and TRBJ2-7; 8 positions agree with TRBD1. Germline CDR1 is SGDLS and CDR2 is YYNGEE. This CDR3 region has 14 residues. The CDR3 sequence is CTSSPGTGDYEQYF. Here the CDR3 DNA reads TGTACCAGCAGCCCCGGGACAGGAGACTACGAGCAGTACTTC.

The V call is TRBV5-6, the J call TRBJ2-7, with D perhaps given as TRBD1 or TRBD2 (5 bases each). The CDR3 covers 13 residues. V was cut by 4 bases and J by 7 bases, with 15 bases left in between. In germline, CDR1 is SGHDT, CDR2 YYEEEE. As DNA, the CDR3 is TGTGCCAGCAGCGTGGGACCACTGGGGGAGCAGTACTTC. Translation: CASSVGPLGEQYF.

This sequence joins TRBV18 and TRBJ1-4; possible D gene TRBD1, 5 bases. The CDR3 consists of 16 residues. CDR1 KGHSH and CDR2 LQKENI come from the germline V gene. Trimming stripped 2 bases from V and 2 bases from J, with 12 bases between. Here the CDR3 reads CASSPLRGTTNEKLFF. CDR3 DNA: TGTGCCAGCTCACCATTGCGGGGGACGACTAATGAAAAACTGTTTTTT.

The V and J genes are TRBV2 and TRBJ1-5, with 9 bases lining up with TRBD1. Germline CDR1 and CDR2: SNHLY and FYNNEI. With V trimmed by 6 bases and J by 7 bases, 10 bases remained unmatched. The length of the CDR3 is 15 residues. This chain's CDR3 is CASSLKDRGGQPQHF. The CDR3 coding sequence is TGTGCCAGCAGCCTAAAGGACAGGGGCGGACAGCCCCAGCATTTT.

This clonotype was seen many times. The chain recombines TRBV4-3 with TRBJ2-7; D is perhaps TRBD1 (6 bases). Trimming cost V 2 bases and J 3 bases, with 11 bases left between them. Germline V gene lookup returns CDR1 LGHNA and CDR2 YSLEER. The CDR3 sequence is 14 residues long. CDR3: CASSQWAGDYEQYF. CDR3 nucleotide sequence: TGCGCCAGCAGCCAATGGGCAGGGGACTACGAGCAGTACTTC.

This clonotype was seen many times. This sequence joins TRBV7-6 and TRBJ2-3; D unresolved. The CDR3 sequence is 16 residues long. Germline V gene lookup returns CDR1 SGHVS and CDR2 FNYEAQ. The V gene lost 5 bases and the J gene lost 6 bases, with 21 bases spanning the gap. The CDR3 DNA is TGTGCCAGCAGCCCGATGTTCCTGGATATGAAGGATACGCAGTATTTT. It is translated as CASSPMFLDMKDTQYF. The complete variable domain, with remaining parts taken from reference TRBV7-6 and TRBJ2-3, reads GAGVSQSPRYKVTKRGQDVALRCDPISGHVSLYWYRQALGQGPEFLTYFNYEAQQDKSGLPNDRFSAERPEGSISTLTIQRTEQRDSAMYRCASSPMFLDMKDTQYFGPGTRLTVL.

Of note for this clonotype: A much larger clone lies one base from this, so it may be a read error. This sequence joins TRBV5-6 and TRBJ2-1; either TRBD1 or TRBD2 may fit D (6 bases each). Germline V gene lookup returns CDR1 SGHDT and CDR2 YYEEEE. The CDR3 is 14 residues long. The CDR3 DNA reads TGTGCCAGCGGCTTGGAGGGGGACGGGGATGAGCAGTTCTTC. This encodes CASGLEGDGDEQFF. The full variable domain, in which reference TRBV5-6 and TRBJ2-1 provide the parts outside the CDR3, is DAGVTQSPTHLIKTRGQQVTLRCSPKSGHDTVSWYQQALGQGPQFIFQYYEEEERQRGNFPDRFSGHQFPNYSSELNVNALLLGDSALYLCASGLEGDGDEQFFGPGTRLTVL.

This clonotype was seen many times. This sequence joins TRBV5-1 and TRBJ2-3; D uncertain. CDR3 size: 15 residues. The germline CDR1 and CDR2 sequences are SGHRS and YFSETQ. With 5 bases removed from V and 1 base from J, the gap between germline ends came to 14 bases. CDR3 nucleotide sequence: TGCGCCAGCAGTTCTCCCGGAGAGGGCACAGATACGCAGTATTTT. This encodes CASSSPGEGTDTQYF.

This clonotype was found many times. This sequence joins TRBV5-1 and TRBJ2-2; 13 nucleotides align to TRBD2. CDR1 and CDR2 (germline): SGHRS, YFSETQ. The CDR3 totals 16 residues. V gave up 4 bases and J gave up 5 bases; unmatched junction bases: 5. CDR3 protein: CASSTGLAGNTGELFF. CDR3 DNA sequence: TGCGCCAGCAGCACGGGACTAGCGGGGAATACCGGGGAGCTGTTTTTT.

Regarding this clonotype: A much larger clone differs by one base, so this may be a read error. J is TRBJ2-3 and V is TRBV20-1, with D tentatively TRBD1 (5 bases). This CDR3 comprises 14 residues. CDR1 and CDR2 from the germline V gene are DFQATT and SNEGSKA (reference sequence). The CDR3 here is CSAREGKGTGTQYF. CDR3 bases: TGCAGTGCTAGAGAAGGGAAGGGCACAGGTACGCAGTATTTT.

About this clonotype itself: A much larger clone lies one base from this, so it may be a read error. The chain's CDR3 is CASGTQGRAITDTQYF. CDR3 nucleotide sequence: TGTGCCAGCGGCACCCAAGGGAGGGCGATCACAGATACGCAGTATTTT. The gene calls are TRBV14 and TRBJ2-3; 7 bases agree with TRBD2. V lost 8 bases and J lost 2; bases outside the gene matches: 13. Looked up from germline, CDR1 is SGHDN and CDR2 is FVKESK. The CDR3 extends over 16 amino acids.

About this clonotype itself: Given a much more abundant clone one base away, this may be a read error. The chain combines TRBV6-5 with TRBJ2-7, with 9 bases matching TRBD1. The germline gives CDR1 MNHEY, CDR2 SVGAGI. The CDR3 is 14 amino acids. Trimming at V came to 4 bases and at J to 4 bases, leaving 5 bases not matched to a gene. CDR3 nucleotides: TGTGCCAGCAGTTGCGGGACAGGGAAGTACGAGCAGTACTTC. The encoded protein is CASSCGTGKYEQYF.

This clonotype was observed at least ten times. The V and J genes are TRBV7-9 and TRBJ2-5, with D possibly matching TRBD1 (6 bases). The germline CDR1 and CDR2 sequences are SEHNR and FQNEAQ (reference sequence). The germline V and J ends were trimmed by 6 bases and 2 bases, with 19 bases remaining between them. The CDR3 totals 16 residues. The CDR3 coding sequence is TGTGCCAGCAGACAAGGTCCGGGACAACTACAAGAGACCCAGTACTTC. Encoded protein: CASRQGPGQLQETQYF.

This clonotype was counted ten times or more. This chain connects TRBV7-8 to TRBJ2-3; 11 bases are shared with TRBD2. The germline V gene has CDR1 SGHVS and CDR2 FQNEAQ. The CDR3 extends over 18 amino acids. Trimming removed 1 base from V and 6 bases from J; junction bases left unmatched: 12. This chain's CDR3 is CASSLDEGLAGGYDTQYF. CDR3 bases: TGTGCCAGCAGCTTAGATGAGGGGCTAGCGGGGGGTTACGATACGCAGTATTTT.

This clonotype was counted ten times or more. The rearrangement uses TRBV11-1 and TRBJ2-1; D uncertain. V was cut by 2 bases and J by 4 bases, with 9 bases left in between. Germline V gene sequence: CDR1 SGHAT, CDR2 FQDESV (reference sequence). The CDR3 covers 14 residues. CDR3 amino acids: CASSLPQPYNEQFF. Written as DNA, the CDR3 is TGTGCCAGCAGCTTACCTCAGCCTTACAATGAGCAGTTCTTC.

This clonotype has a count of ten or more. This rearrangement joins TRBV7-6 to TRBJ1-4; D gene uncertain. The CDR3 contains 16 residues. Trimming shortened V by 5 bases and J by 0 bases, and 13 bases separated the two germline ends. Germline V gives CDR1 SGHVS, CDR2 FNYEAQ. Written as DNA, the CDR3 is TGTGCCAGCAGCAATCACCCAAGCACAACTAATGAAAAACTGTTTTTT. As protein: CASSNHPSTTNEKLFF.